The present TCR beta chain was sequenced within a study of cytomegalovirus exposure and HLA in healthy donors. PCR involved 60 Vbeta and 13 Jbeta primers. Assay used: immunoSEQ multiplex PCR; TCRdb lists only in-frame clones, some missing. This sample has 95,000 to 150,000 clones, with less than 65% found just once. The CDR3 extends over 12 amino acids. CDR1 and CDR2 (germline): SQVTM, ANQGSEA. J was trimmed by 8 bases and V by 7 bases; bases with no gene match: 7. This clone was observed a handful of times. The chain couples TRBV29-1 to TRBJ2-1; 8 nucleotides agree with TRBD2. Material for sequencing was PBMCs. The origin of this receptor is a man aged 35 to 55 in good health and CMV-seropositive. This chain's CDR3 is CSAGLASDEQFF. In DNA form, the CDR3 reads TGCAGCGCAGGACTAGCCAGCGATGAGCAGTTCTTC.